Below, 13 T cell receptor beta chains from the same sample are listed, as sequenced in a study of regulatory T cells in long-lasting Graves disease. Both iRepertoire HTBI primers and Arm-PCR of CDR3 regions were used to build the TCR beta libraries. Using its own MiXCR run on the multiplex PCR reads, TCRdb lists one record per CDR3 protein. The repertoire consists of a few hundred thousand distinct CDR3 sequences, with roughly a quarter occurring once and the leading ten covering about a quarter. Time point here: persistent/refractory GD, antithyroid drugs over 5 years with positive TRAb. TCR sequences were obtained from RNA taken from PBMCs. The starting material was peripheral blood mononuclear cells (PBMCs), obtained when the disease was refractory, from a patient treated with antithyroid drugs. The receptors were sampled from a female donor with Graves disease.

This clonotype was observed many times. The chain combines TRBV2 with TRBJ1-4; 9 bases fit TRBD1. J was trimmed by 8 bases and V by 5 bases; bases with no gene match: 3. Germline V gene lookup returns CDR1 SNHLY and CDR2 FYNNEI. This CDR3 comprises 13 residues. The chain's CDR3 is CASSYRGLEKLFF. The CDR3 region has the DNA TGTGCCAGCAGTTACAGGGGGCTGGAAAAACTGTTTTTT.

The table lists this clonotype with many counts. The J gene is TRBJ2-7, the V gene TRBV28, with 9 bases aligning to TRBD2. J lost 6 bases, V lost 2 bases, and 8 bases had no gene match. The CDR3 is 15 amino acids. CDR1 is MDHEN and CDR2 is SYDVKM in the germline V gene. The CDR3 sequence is CASSLGGTSWREQYF. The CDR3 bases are TGTGCCAGCAGTTTAGGAGGGACTAGCTGGCGCGAGCAGTACTTC. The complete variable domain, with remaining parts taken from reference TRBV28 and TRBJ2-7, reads DVKVTQSSRYLVKRTGEKVFLECVQDMDHENMFWYRQDPGLGLRLIYFSYDVKMKEKGDIPEGYSVSREKKERFSLILESASTNQTSMYLCASSLGGTSWREQYFGPGTRLTVT.

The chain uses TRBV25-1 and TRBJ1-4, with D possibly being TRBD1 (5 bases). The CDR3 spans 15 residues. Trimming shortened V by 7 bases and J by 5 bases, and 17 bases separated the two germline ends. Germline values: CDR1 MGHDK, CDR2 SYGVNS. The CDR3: CASTEGRWGNEKLFF. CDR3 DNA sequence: TGTGCCAGCACCGAAGGACGTTGGGGGAATGAAAAACTGTTTTTT.

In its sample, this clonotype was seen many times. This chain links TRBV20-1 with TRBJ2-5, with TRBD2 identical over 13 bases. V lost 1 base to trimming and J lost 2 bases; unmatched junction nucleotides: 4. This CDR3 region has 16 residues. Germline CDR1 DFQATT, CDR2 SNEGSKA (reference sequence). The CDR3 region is CSARGTSGRAQETQYF. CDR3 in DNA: TGCAGTGCTAGAGGAACTAGCGGGAGGGCGCAAGAGACCCAGTACTTC.

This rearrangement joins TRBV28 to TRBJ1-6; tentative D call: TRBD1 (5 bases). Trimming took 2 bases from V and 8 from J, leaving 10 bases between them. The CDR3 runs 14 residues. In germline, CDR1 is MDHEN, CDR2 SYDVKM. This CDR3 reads CASSLRGAYSPLHF. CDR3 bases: TGTGCCAGCAGTTTAAGGGGTGCTTATTCACCCCTCCACTTT. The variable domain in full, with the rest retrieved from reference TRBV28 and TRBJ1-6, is DVKVTQSSRYLVKRTGEKVFLECVQDMDHENMFWYRQDPGLGLRLIYFSYDVKMKEKGDIPEGYSVSREKKERFSLILESASTNQTSMYLCASSLRGAYSPLHFGNGTRLTVT.

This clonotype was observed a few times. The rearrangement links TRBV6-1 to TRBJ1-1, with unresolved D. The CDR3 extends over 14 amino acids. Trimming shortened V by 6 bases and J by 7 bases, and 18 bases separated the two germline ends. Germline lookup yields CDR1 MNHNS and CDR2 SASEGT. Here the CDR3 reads CASSRLTKENEAFF. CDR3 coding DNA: TGTGCCAGCAGCCGACTTACCAAGGAGAATGAAGCTTTCTTT.

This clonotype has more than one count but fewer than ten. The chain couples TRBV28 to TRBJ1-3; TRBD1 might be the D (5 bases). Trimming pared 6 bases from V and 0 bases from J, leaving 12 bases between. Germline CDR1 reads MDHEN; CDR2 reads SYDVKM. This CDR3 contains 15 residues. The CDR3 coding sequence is TGTGCCAGCAGATCAACGGGGGACTCTGGAAACACCATATATTTT. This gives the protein CASRSTGDSGNTIYF.

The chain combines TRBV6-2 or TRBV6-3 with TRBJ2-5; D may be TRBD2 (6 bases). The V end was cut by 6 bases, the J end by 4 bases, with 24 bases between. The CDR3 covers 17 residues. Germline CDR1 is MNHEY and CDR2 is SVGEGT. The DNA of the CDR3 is TGTGCCAGCAGGTCCGCTCGCACGGCTAAAGCGGGAGAGACCCAGTACTTC. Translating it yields CASRSARTAKAGETQYF.

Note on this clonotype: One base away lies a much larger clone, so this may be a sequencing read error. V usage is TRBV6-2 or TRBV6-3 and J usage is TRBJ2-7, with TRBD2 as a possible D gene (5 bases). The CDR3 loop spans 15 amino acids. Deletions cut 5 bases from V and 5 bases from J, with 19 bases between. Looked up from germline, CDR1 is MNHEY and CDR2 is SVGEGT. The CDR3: CASSEEEVYPDEQYF. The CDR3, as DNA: TGTGCCAGCAGTGAAGAGGAGGTTTATCCTGACGAGCAGTACTTC.

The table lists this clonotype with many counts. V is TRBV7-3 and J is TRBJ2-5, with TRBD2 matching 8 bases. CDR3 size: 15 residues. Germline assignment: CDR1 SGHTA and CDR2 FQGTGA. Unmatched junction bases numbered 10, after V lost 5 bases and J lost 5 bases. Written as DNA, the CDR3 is TGTGCCAGCAGCCCGTCGCGGGAGGTAGGGGAGACCCAGTACTTC. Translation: CASSPSREVGETQYF.

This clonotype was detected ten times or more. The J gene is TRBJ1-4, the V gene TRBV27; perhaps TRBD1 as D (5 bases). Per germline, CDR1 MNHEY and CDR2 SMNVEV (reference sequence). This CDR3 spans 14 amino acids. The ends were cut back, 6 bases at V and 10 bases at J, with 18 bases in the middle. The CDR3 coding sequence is TGTGCCAGCAGCAATACCGGGACTGCGGGAAAACTGTTTTTT. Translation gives CASSNTGTAGKLFF.

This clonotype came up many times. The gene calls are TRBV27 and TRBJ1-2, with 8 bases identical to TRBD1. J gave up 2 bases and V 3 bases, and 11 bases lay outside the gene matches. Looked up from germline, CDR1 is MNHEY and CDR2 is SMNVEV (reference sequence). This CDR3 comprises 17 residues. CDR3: CASSLTGEPWWNYGYTF. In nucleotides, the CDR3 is TGTGCCAGCAGTTTGACAGGGGAACCCTGGTGGAACTATGGCTACACCTTC.

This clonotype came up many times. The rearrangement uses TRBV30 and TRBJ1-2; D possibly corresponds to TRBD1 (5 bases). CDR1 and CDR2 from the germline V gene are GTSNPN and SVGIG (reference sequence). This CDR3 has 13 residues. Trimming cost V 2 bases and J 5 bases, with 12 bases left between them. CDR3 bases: TGTGCCTGGAGTTCCGGGACCCTGTATGGCTACACCTTC. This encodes CAWSSGTLYGYTF.